A single sample gave rise to the 27 T cell receptor beta chains below, sequenced in a study of sequential checkpoint blockade in melanoma. Using immunoSEQ multiplex PCR, the repertoire was profiled, and TCRdb retains in-frame clones only, with some absent. The table includes about 27,000 clones, roughly 81% detected once. Treatment given: randomized to nivolumab then ipilimumab (arm A) or the reverse (arm B). The specimen comprised CD8+ T cells sorted from blood (inferred from file names), sampled from a patient given nivolumab and ipilimumab in sequence. These TCRs come from a human donor with melanoma.

The chain combines TRBV30 with TRBJ2-2, with D hard to call. Germline V gene lookup returns CDR1 GTSNPN and CDR2 SVGIG (reference sequence). V lost 1 base and J lost 4, with 10 bases in between. The CDR3 covers 14 residues. CDR3 DNA sequence: TGTGCCTGGAGTGGGCCCCGGGTCACCGGGGAGCTGTTTTTT. Its translation is CAWSGPRVTGELFF.

This clone was detected only a few times. A much larger clone sits a single nucleotide away, making a read error possible. This chain joins TRBV19 and TRBJ2-7; TRBD1 aligns across 9 bases. J lost 3 bases, V lost 5 bases, and 5 bases had no gene match. The CDR3 length is 14 residues. Looked up from germline, CDR1 is LNHDA and CDR2 is SQIVND (reference sequence). CDR3 sequence reads: CASSSTGGIYEQYF. DNA of the CDR3: TGTGCCAGTAGTTCAACAGGGGGCATCTACGAGCAGTACTTC.

V is TRBV7-9 and J is TRBJ1-1; no definite D call. Germline V gene data show CDR1 as SEHNR and CDR2 as FQNEAQ (reference sequence). The CDR3 runs 16 residues. Trimming left V 5 bases short and J 0 bases short, with 16 bases between. CDR3 in DNA: TGTGCCAGCAGCCCTCTTGGCGGGTCTGTGAACACTGAAGCTTTCTTT. Its protein product is CASSPLGGSVNTEAFF.

The count of this clone is one. This rearrangement joins TRBV27 to TRBJ2-2; tentatively, D is TRBD1 (5 bases). CDR3 length: 15 amino acids. Germline lookup yields CDR1 MNHEY and CDR2 SMNVEV (reference sequence). V was clipped by 3 bases and J by 1 base, with 9 bases between them. The CDR3 reads CASSLYTGNTGELFF. CDR3 nucleotide sequence: TGTGCCAGCAGTTTGTATACAGGGAACACCGGGGAGCTGTTTTTT.

The rearrangement links TRBV27 to TRBJ2-1; D is unresolved. Trimming removed 3 bases from V and 7 bases from J, with 4 bases in between. The germline V gene encodes CDR1 MNHEY and CDR2 SMNVEV (reference sequence). The CDR3 runs to 11 residues. DNA of the CDR3: TGTGCCAGCAGTTTCGGGAATGAGCAGTTCTTC. Translation gives CASSFGNEQFF.

The chain is built from TRBV2 and TRBJ1-1; D gene uncertain. Looked up from germline, CDR1 is SNHLY and CDR2 is FYNNEI. The V gene lost 6 bases and the J gene lost 9 bases, with 14 bases spanning the gap. The CDR3 runs 12 residues. The chain's CDR3 is CASREDPTKAFF. CDR3 DNA sequence: TGTGCCAGCAGGGAGGACCCGACCAAAGCTTTCTTT.

This clone was seen a single time. The V and J genes are TRBV4-2 and TRBJ1-2; TRBD1 might be the D (6 bases). Per germline, CDR1 LGHNA and CDR2 YNFKEQ. The CDR3 sequence is 14 residues long. V lost 1 base, J lost 7 bases, and 13 bases lay in between. The CDR3, as DNA: TGTGCCAGCAGCCAAGGTGAAGGGGGGGGTGGCTACACCTTC. This codes for CASSQGEGGGGYTF.

V usage is TRBV29-1 and J usage is TRBJ2-5; 8 nucleotides agree with TRBD2. Germline values: CDR1 SQVTM, CDR2 ANQGSEA. CDR3 length equals 13 residues. The junction had 7 bases not matched to a gene; V was cut back by 8 bases and J by 2 bases. The DNA of the CDR3 is TGCAGCACGACTAGCGCTATGCAAGAGACCCAGTACTTC. Its protein is CSTTSAMQETQYF.

V is TRBV13 and J is TRBJ2-7; D gene ambiguous. Trimming shortened V by 0 bases and J by 2 bases, and 11 bases separated the two germline ends. The CDR3 has 15 amino acids. Per germline, CDR1 PRHDT and CDR2 FYEKMQ (reference sequence). This CDR3 is CASSLGYSPAYEQYF. The CDR3 DNA reads TGTGCCAGCAGCTTAGGATACTCCCCGGCCTACGAGCAGTACTTC. The entire variable domain, with the rest obtained from reference TRBV13 and TRBJ2-7, is as follows: AAGVIQSPRHLIKEKRETATLKCYPIPRHDTVYWYQQGPGQDPQFLISFYEKMQSDKGSIPDRFSAQQFSDYHSELNMSSLELGDSALYFCASSLGYSPAYEQYFGPGTRLTVT.

This chain uses TRBV10-2 with TRBJ1-5; TRBD1 matches 9 bases. Looked up from germline, CDR1 is WSHSY and CDR2 is SAAADI. This CDR3 spans 15 amino acids. V dropped 4 bases and J dropped 3; count of bases not matched to a gene: 4. The CDR3 sequence: CASSGGTGFNQPQHF. The CDR3, as DNA: TGCGCCAGCAGTGGTGGGACAGGGTTCAATCAGCCCCAGCATTTT.

The chain uses TRBV5-6 and TRBJ1-3; maybe TRBD1 (6 bases). Germline V CDR1 and CDR2: SGHDT, YYEEEE. CDR3 length: 18 residues. Between the trimmed V and J ends, which lost 1 base and 0 bases, there was a span of 17 bases. The CDR3 DNA sequence: TGTGCCAGCAGCTTGAAGGTAGCGACAGGCTACTCTGGAAACACCATATATTTT. Protein product: CASSLKVATGYSGNTIYF.

The chain joins TRBV5-1 to TRBJ2-1, with TRBD1 matching 10 bases. Looked up from germline, CDR1 is SGHRS and CDR2 is YFSETQ. The CDR3 covers 14 residues. V lost 2 bases, J lost 9 bases, and 5 bases stayed unmatched. The DNA of the CDR3 is TGCGCCAGCAGCTTTGGACAGGGGGTTGCTGAGCAGTTCTTC. Its translation is CASSFGQGVAEQFF. Filled out from reference TRBV5-1 and TRBJ2-1, the complete variable domain reads KAGVTQTPRYLIKTRGQQVTLSCSPISGHRSVSWYQQTPGQGLQFLFEYFSETQRNKGNFPGRFSGRQFSNSRSEMNVSTLELGDSALYLCASSFGQGVAEQFFGPGTRLTVL.

This chain connects TRBV5-4 to TRBJ1-2; D is ambiguous. The CDR3 is 13 residues long. From germline, CDR1 is SGHNT and CDR2 YYREEE (reference sequence). V lost 1 base, J lost 6 bases, and 10 bases lay in between. This CDR3 is CASSLLVRDGYTF. The CDR3 coding sequence is TGTGCCAGCAGCTTGCTCGTAAGAGATGGCTACACCTTC.

The gene calls are TRBV29-1 and TRBJ1-1; D not resolved. Germline CDR1 and CDR2: SQVTM and ANQGSEA. This CDR3 is 11 amino acids long. Trimming cost V 1 base and J 8 bases, with 8 bases left between them. The CDR3 DNA reads TGCAGCGTTGAAGCGATGGAGGAAGCTTTCTTT. Its translation: CSVEAMEEAFF.

The chain uses TRBV4-1 and TRBJ2-1, with 10 bases fitting TRBD2. The CDR3 covers 17 residues. Germline V gives CDR1 MGHRA, CDR2 YSYEKL. The V and J ends lost 0 bases and 6 bases, in that order; junction bases with no gene match: 8. The CDR3 coding sequence is TGCGCCAGCAGCCAAGATTTTCCTAGCGGGAGTAGCAATGAGCAGTTCTTC. It encodes CASSQDFPSGSSNEQFF.

The chain has TRBV9 and TRBJ2-7; 14 nucleotides agree with TRBD2. The V and J ends lost 0 bases and 4 bases, in that order; junction bases with no gene match: 3. Germline V CDR1 and CDR2: SGDLS, YYNGEE. The CDR3 is 16 residues long. The CDR3 is CASSVDGTSGSYEQYF. CDR3 in DNA: TGTGCCAGCAGCGTAGACGGGACTAGCGGGAGTTACGAGCAGTACTTC.

V and J are TRBV12-5 and TRBJ2-5; 9 nucleotides line up with TRBD1. The J call is uncertain, as TRBJ2-7 better fits the DNA end. CDR1 is LGHNT, CDR2 FRNRAP, per germline. The CDR3 runs 14 residues. CDR3 sequence: CASGGGTGPYEQYF. DNA of the CDR3: TGTGCTAGTGGGGGTGGGACAGGGCCATACGAGCAGTACTTC.

The rearrangement uses TRBV5-8 and TRBJ2-2; 7 bases fit TRBD1. In germline, CDR1 is SGHTS, CDR2 YDEGEE. This CDR3 is built from 13 residues. The V segment lost 4 bases and the J segment 6 bases; nucleotides outside the gene matches: 3. CDR3 sequence reads: CASSLQGAGELFF. The CDR3 coding sequence is TGTGCCAGCAGCCTCCAGGGGGCCGGGGAGCTGTTTTTT.

This clone has only one observation. V and J are TRBV9 and TRBJ2-7; 7 nucleotides agree with TRBD1. Germline V gene data show CDR1 as SGDLS and CDR2 as YYNGEE. J was trimmed by 5 bases and V by 0 bases; bases with no gene match: 2. CDR3 size: 13 residues. The CDR3 sequence: CASSVVTGDEQYF. The DNA of the CDR3 is TGTGCCAGCAGCGTAGTTACAGGGGACGAGCAGTACTTC.

This rearrangement joins TRBV7-9 to TRBJ1-1; D remains ambiguous. With 4 bases removed from V and 5 bases from J, the gap between germline ends came to 14 bases. The CDR3 consists of 14 residues. CDR1 and CDR2 from the germline V gene are SEHNR and FQNEAQ (reference sequence). DNA of the CDR3: TGTGCCAGCAGCTCAACGAGGGCGGTGACTGAAGCTTTCTTT. This encodes CASSSTRAVTEAFF.

This clone was observed once. V and J are TRBV30 and TRBJ2-3; 13 positions match TRBD2. Trimming at V came to 5 bases and at J to 13 bases, leaving 15 bases not matched to a gene. From germline, CDR1 is GTSNPN and CDR2 SVGIG (reference sequence). The length of the CDR3 is 15 residues. The CDR3 sequence: CAWSFRGTSGKVEYF. The CDR3 DNA follows: TGTGCCTGGTCTTTCCGGGGGACTAGCGGGAAGGTAGAGTATTTT. The full variable domain, its missing parts supplied by reference TRBV30 and TRBJ2-3, is SQTIHQWPATLVQPVGSPLSLECTVEGTSNPNLYWYRQAAGRGLQLLFYSVGIGQISSEVPQNLSASRPQDRQFILSSKKLLLSDSGFYLCAWSFRGTSGKVEYFGPGTRLTVL.

The chain couples TRBV5-4 to TRBJ2-7, with TRBD1 identical over 8 bases. The CDR3 extends over 15 amino acids. Germline V lookup: CDR1 SGHNT, CDR2 YYREEE (reference sequence). The ends lost 4 bases at V and 3 bases at J; junction bases unmatched: 9. The CDR3, as DNA: TGTGCCAGCAGCCCGGGACAGGCAGGGGTCTACGAGCAGTACTTC. Translating gives CASSPGQAGVYEQYF. The complete variable domain, with remaining parts taken from reference TRBV5-4 and TRBJ2-7, reads ETGVTQSPTHLIKTRGQQVTLRCSSQSGHNTVSWYQQALGQGPQFIFQYYREEENGRGNFPPRFSGLQFPNYSSELNVNALELDDSALYLCASSPGQAGVYEQYFGPGTRLTVT.

This clone was counted between two and nine times. The chain joins TRBV4-3 to TRBJ1-3; D gene uncertain. V was trimmed by 0 bases and J by 0 bases, leaving 9 bases between them. The CDR3 is 16 amino acids. The germline V gene has CDR1 LGHNA and CDR2 YSLEER. The CDR3 loop reads CASSQERVGSGNTIYF. CDR3 nucleotides: TGCGCCAGCAGCCAAGAGCGGGTTGGCTCTGGAAACACCATATATTTT.

This clone was picked up one time. The CDR3, as DNA: TGTGCCAGTAGTATAACAGACTATAGCAATCAGCCCCAGCATTTT. Amino acid sequence: CASSITDYSNQPQHF. This chain links TRBV19 with TRBJ1-5; D unresolved. V shed 2 bases and J shed 0 bases, with 8 bases lying between them. The CDR3 has 15 residues. CDR1 and CDR2 (germline): LNHDA, SQIVND (reference sequence).

This clone has only a few counts. The chain couples TRBV4-3 to TRBJ2-7; the D gene is possibly TRBD2 (5 bases). Between the trimmed V and J ends, which lost 1 base and 3 bases, there was a span of 13 bases. The germline V gene has CDR1 LGHNA and CDR2 YSLEER. This CDR3 is built from 15 residues. This chain's CDR3 is CASSQGASYDYEQYF. For the CDR3, the DNA is TGCGCCAGCAGCCAAGGGGCTAGCTATGACTACGAGCAGTACTTC.

V is TRBV19 and J is TRBJ1-5; no clear D. This CDR3 spans 15 amino acids. Germline assignment: CDR1 LNHDA and CDR2 SQIVND (reference sequence). Between the trimmed V and J ends, which lost 3 bases and 6 bases, there was a span of 15 bases. The CDR3 nucleotides read TGTGCCAGTAGTATTTTTACAGAGAGTATTCAGCCCCAGCATTTT. This sequence encodes CASSIFTESIQPQHF.

As concerns this clone: Distinct nucleotide sequences in the sample also encode this CDR3. The genes are TRBV4-3 and TRBJ2-2, with 10 bases identical to TRBD1. The V segment lost 3 bases and the J segment 1 base; nucleotides outside the gene matches: 5. The length of the CDR3 is 17 residues. CDR1 and CDR2 from the germline V gene are LGHNA and YSLEER. The CDR3 DNA reads as TGCGCCAGCAGCCACCCAGGGGACAGGGGGAACACCGGGGAGCTGTTTTTT. It specifies CASSHPGDRGNTGELFF.